What follows are 3 T cell receptor beta chains derived from one specimen sequenced in a study of technical replicates of blood from a few donors. Assay used: immunoSEQ multiplex PCR; TCRdb lists only in-frame clones, some missing. The sample has approximately 52,000 clones; about 82% are singletons. Sequencing was carried out using PBMCs. The origin of the receptors is a human donor in good health. Some clones in this sample may be carry-over from other donors' samples.

The J gene is TRBJ1-5, the V gene TRBV30, with D hard to call. The germline gives CDR1 GTSNPN, CDR2 SVGIG (reference sequence). CDR3 size: 13 residues. V was pared by 0 bases and J by 9 bases, with 12 bases between. CDR3 residues: CAWSVGEFRPQHF. In nucleotides, the CDR3 is TGTGCCTGGAGTGTTGGGGAGTTTCGGCCCCAGCATTTT. Using reference TRBV30 and TRBJ1-5 for the parts outside the CDR3, the full variable domain is SQTIHQWPATLVQPVGSPLSLECTVEGTSNPNLYWYRQAAGRGLQLLFYSVGIGQISSEVPQNLSASRPQDRQFILSSKKLLLSDSGFYLCAWSVGEFRPQHFGDGTRLSIL.

The chain carries TRBV30 and TRBJ2-6, with 11 bases that match TRBD1. V lost 7 bases and J lost 0; bases outside the gene matches: 5. Per germline, CDR1 GTSNPN and CDR2 SVGIG (reference sequence). This CDR3 comprises 16 residues. The CDR3 sequence: CAYTGTGGSGANVLTF. The DNA for the CDR3 is TGTGCCTATACCGGGACAGGGGGCTCTGGGGCCAACGTCCTGACTTTC.

The rearrangement uses TRBV6-5 and TRBJ2-1; TRBD2 might be the D (5 bases). The germline CDR1 and CDR2 sequences are MNHEY and SVGAGI. This CDR3 has 15 amino acids. V shed 3 bases and J shed 6 bases, with 15 bases lying between them. The CDR3, as DNA: TGTGCCAGCAGTTATGAGGCGGGTGGTGGCAATGAGCAGTTCTTC. Translation gives CASSYEAGGGNEQFF.